This TCR beta chain appears in the sequencing data of a study of blood T cell repertoires in COVID-19. As for the study in general: Sites in the United States, Italy and Spain provided acute and convalescent COVID-19 samples.

Residents of 24 US areas, aged roughly 18 to 95 years, made up the participants. Resolution of symptoms, clearance, or two negative PCRs was present in recovered Cohort 3 donors. The CDR3 covers 15 residues. Germline values: CDR1 MRHNA, CDR2 SNTAGT. Trimming took 2 bases from V and 4 from J; bases not matched to a gene: 1. In the study's own analysis: It was from reference gene primer amplification that nucleated cell counts were estimated. Profiling relied on immunoSEQ multiplex PCR, and the TCRdb table lists in-frame clones only, not all of them. That table is the source of V, J and clone size, and D and trimming were worked out from the DNA. The sample lists about 310,000 clones; roughly nine tenths were seen once.

Sequencing used PBMCs or T cells enriched from blood (not recorded which). The receptor's source is a woman aged 25-40 years who had recovered from COVID-19. The chain is built from TRBV6-4 and TRBJ2-1, with 11 bases matching TRBD2. This CDR3 is CASSDGTSGYNEQFF. CDR3 coding DNA: TGTGCCAGCAGTGACGGGACTAGCGGTTACAATGAGCAGTTCTTC.